This is a list of T cell receptor beta chains from one sample in a study of post-analysis software for immune sequencing data. Each CDR3 protein is one row after TCRdb ran MiXCR on the PCR reads. The repertoire holds approximately 630,000 distinct CDR3 sequences, with around 60% as singletons. Sequenced sample: blood. These receptors came from a girl aged 2-10 years with multiple sclerosis. Each CDR3 is given with its conserved first and last residue. The D gene is left open where the match is weak. Size values are once, few and many counts, or a class for expanded clones, and some rows have none.

NA	TRBV3-1	NA	TRBJ2-7	TGTGCCAGCAGCCCCCTCGGCGACGAGCAGTACTTC	CASSPLGDEQYF
NA	TRBV7-2	NA	TRBJ2-7	TGTGCCAGCACCGACTACCTCAGCTCCTACGAGCAGTACTTC	CASTDYLSSYEQYF
few	TRBV29-1	TRBD1	TRBJ2-2	TGCAGCGTTGGTCTTACAGGGGGCGCGGACGGGGAGCTGTTTTTT	CSVGLTGGADGELFF
NA	TRBV5-1	TRBD2	TRBJ2-5	TGCGCCAGCAGCTCAGCCACGGGAGGGGAGACCCAGTACTTC	CASSSATGGETQYF
NA	TRBV5-1	NA	TRBJ1-1	TGCGCCAGCAGCTTTGGAGGTCACCAGCCTGAAGCTTTCTTT	CASSFGGHQPEAFF
NA	TRBV6-5	NA	TRBJ2-3	TGTGCCAGCAGTTACGTTGGGACAGATACGCAGTATTTT	CASSYVGTDTQYF
NA	TRBV7-2	NA	TRBJ2-1	TGTGCCAGTAGCTTAGAACGGAGCTCCCACAATGAGCAGTTCTTC	CASSLERSSHNEQFF
NA	TRBV10-2	TRBD1	TRBJ2-7	TGCGCCAGCAGGCGAACAGGGGCCGTCAAGCAGTACTTC	CASRRTGAVKQYF
NA	TRBV20-1	TRBD2	TRBJ2-1	TGCAGTGCTAGACCGGGACTAGCTGGCAATGAGCAGTTCTTC	CSARPGLAGNEQFF
NA	TRBV11-2	NA	TRBJ2-5	TGTGCCAGCAGCTTAGAGTGGTCTAGTCGGGAGACCCAGTACTTC	CASSLEWSSRETQYF
few	TRBV6-5	TRBD2	TRBJ2-7	TGTGCCAGCAGCGTCCTAGCGGGAGGGCCGGTCGAGCAGTACTTC	CASSVLAGGPVEQYF
few	TRBV6-5	TRBD1	TRBJ2-7	TGTGCCAGCAGCCAAGACCGGGACAGCTACGAGCAGTACTTC	CASSQDRDSYEQYF
few	TRBV29-1	NA	TRBJ2-7	TGCAGCGTTTATGGGACTTCCAACGAGCAGTACTTC	CSVYGTSNEQYF
few	TRBV6-2/TRBV6-3	TRBD2	TRBJ2-1	TGTGCCAGCAGCCCGGGAGGGGGACTAAGGACCGATGAGCAGTTCTTC	CASSPGGGLRTDEQFF
NA	TRBV15	NA	TRBJ2-3	TGTGCCACCAGCAGAGATCGGGTGGAAACAGATACGCAGTATTTT	CATSRDRVETDTQYF
NA	TRBV11-2	NA	TRBJ2-2	TGTGCCAGCAGCTTGACCAGGGGCGACAGGCCCGCAGGGTCTAGTGCGAACACCGGGGAGCTGTTTTTT	CASSLTRGDRPAGSSANTGELFF
NA	TRBV2	NA	TRBJ1-4	TGTGCCAGCAGGAAGGGCGCAACTAATGAAAAACTGTTTTTT	CASRKGATNEKLFF
NA	TRBV10-2	TRBD2	TRBJ2-6	TGCGCCGGCAGTGACCCGCGGGGGGAGGCTGGGGCCAACGTCCTGACTTTC	CAGSDPRGEAGANVLTF
NA	TRBV5-1	NA	TRBJ2-2	TGCGCCAGCAGGCAGAGCGGGAACACCGGGGAGCTGTTTTTT	CASRQSGNTGELFF
NA	TRBV6-5	NA	TRBJ1-1	TGTGCCAGCAGTTACCGACCAATCCTACAGGGAGGGGAGACTGAAGCTTTCTTT	CASSYRPILQGGETEAFF
NA	TRBV7-2	TRBD1	TRBJ2-3	TGTGCCAGCAGCTGGCCCCGACAGGGGGGACCCTCCGATACGCAGTATTTT	CASSWPRQGGPSDTQYF
few	TRBV12-3/TRBV12-4	NA	TRBJ1-2	TGTGCCAGCAGTTTGGGGCGGAGGTTTGGCTACACCTTC	CASSLGRRFGYTF
NA	TRBV20-1	NA	TRBJ2-2	TGCAGTGCGGGAGGACCTCCCGGGGAGCTGTTTTTT	CSAGGPPGELFF
once	TRBV12-5	TRBD1	TRBJ2-1	TGTGCTCGTCTACAAGCCCGGGACAGGGTAGGCAATGAGCAGTTCTTC	CARLQARDRVGNEQFF
NA	TRBV7-9	NA	TRBJ1-1	TGTGCCAGCAGCGCAGGGACCGGCGGCGCTGAAGCTTTCTTT	CASSAGTGGAEAFF
NA	TRBV20-1	NA	TRBJ1-2	TGCAGTGCCCGGGACTTTGCGGGATATGGCTACACCTTC	CSARDFAGYGYTF
NA	TRBV29-1	NA	TRBJ1-2	TGCAGCGCCACGGTACTCAGTGACTCTGGCTACACCTTC	CSATVLSDSGYTF
NA	TRBV7-9	TRBD1	TRBJ2-1	TGTGCCAGCAGCCCAACGAAAACCGGGACAGGGGTCTACAATGAGCAGTTCTTC	CASSPTKTGTGVYNEQFF
few	TRBV15	TRBD1	TRBJ2-4	TGTGCCACCAGCAGAGATCCGGGACAGGGACGGAACATTCAGTACTTC	CATSRDPGQGRNIQYF
NA	TRBV7-2	NA	TRBJ1-1	TGTGCCAGCAGTCCCGGGACCTGGGGCGTGGGGACTGAAGCTTTCTTT	CASSPGTWGVGTEAFF
NA	TRBV20-1	TRBD2	TRBJ2-1	TGCAGTGCACCTGGACTAGCGGGATCTGGTGAGCAGTTCTTC	CSAPGLAGSGEQFF
NA	TRBV20-1	TRBD1	TRBJ2-3	TGCAGTGCTAGTCTGAACAGGGGCACTACGGGGACAGATACGCAGTATTTT	CSASLNRGTTGTDTQYF
few	TRBV7-2	NA	TRBJ2-1	TGTGCCAGCAGCTTACTCCGGGGGGAGCAGTTCTTC	CASSLLRGEQFF
NA	TRBV10-3	NA	TRBJ2-5	TGTGCCATCAGTGAGCGGCAACAAGAGACCCAGTACTTC	CAISERQQETQYF
NA	TRBV19	NA	TRBJ1-2	TGTGCCAGTAGTATAACCTGGCGGGGCGGCTACACCTTC	CASSITWRGGYTF
NA	TRBV7-6	NA	TRBJ2-7	TGTGCCAGCAGCTTAAGGGGGGCCAGGTACGAGCAGTACTTC	CASSLRGARYEQYF
NA	TRBV20-1	TRBD1	TRBJ2-3	TGCAGTGCTAGAATCCTCCAGGGGGCCTGGGATACGCAGTATTTT	CSARILQGAWDTQYF
few	TRBV20-1	NA	TRBJ1-2	TGCAGTGCTAATGGGGCTGGAAACTATGGCTACACCTTC	CSANGAGNYGYTF
NA	TRBV20-1	NA	TRBJ2-5	TGTAATGCTAGGGGTAGAATGGAGACCCAGTACTTC	CNARGRMETQYF
NA	TRBV19	NA	TRBJ2-5	TGTGCCAGTAGTATATCCGGGAATGAAGAGACCCAGTACTTC	CASSISGNEETQYF
NA	TRBV5-1	TRBD2	TRBJ2-3	TGCGCCAGCAGCAGGGTAGCGGGGAACCCCGGGACAGATACGCAGTATTTT	CASSRVAGNPGTDTQYF
few	TRBV29-1	TRBD1	TRBJ2-1	TGCAGCGCGGCCGGGACAGGGGGCTTCAATGAGCAGTTCTTC	CSAAGTGGFNEQFF
NA	TRBV12-3/TRBV12-4	TRBD2	TRBJ2-1	TGTGCCAGCAGCACAGCGGGGGGGCTTTACAATGAGCAGTTCTTC	CASSTAGGLYNEQFF
NA	TRBV20-1	NA	TRBJ2-3	TGCAGTGCTAGAGGGTTAGGGGAGGGCACAGATACGCAGTATTTT	CSARGLGEGTDTQYF
NA	TRBV7-2	NA	TRBJ2-5	TGTGCCAGCAGCCATGGACTAACCCAAGAGACCCAGTACTTC	CASSHGLTQETQYF
once	TRBV20-1	TRBD1	TRBJ1-2	TGCAGTGCTTCAGGGGGCTATGGCTACACCTTC	CSASGGYGYTF
NA	TRBV7-8	TRBD2	TRBJ2-1	TGTGCCAGCAGACTACGGCGACTAGCGGGGGGGAATGAGCAGTTCTTC	CASRLRRLAGGNEQFF
NA	TRBV10-3	NA	TRBJ2-1	TGTGCCATCAGTGGGGGAGACAATGAGCAGTTCTTC	CAISGGDNEQFF
NA	TRBV20-1	TRBD1	TRBJ1-3	TGCAGTGCCCAAGGACAGGGCCGTTACACCATATATTTT	CSAQGQGRYTIYF
NA	TRBV20-1	TRBD2	TRBJ2-1	TGCAGTGCTAGTGGACTAGCGGGAGGGCCCGGCAATGAGCAGTTCTTC	CSASGLAGGPGNEQFF
NA	TRBV6-5	NA	TRBJ2-1	TGTGCCAGCAGTTACGCCCCCCACAGGGGGAGGGGCAATGAGCAGTTCTTC	CASSYAPHRGRGNEQFF
NA	TRBV27	TRBD1	TRBJ1-5	TGTGCCAGCAGTCCGGACAGGGCGCAGCAGCCCCAGCATTTT	CASSPDRAQQPQHF
NA	TRBV5-1	NA	TRBJ2-1	TGCGCCAGCAGCTCGCCTCGGAGGCTTACACAATATGAGCAGTTCTTC	CASSSPRRLTQYEQFF
few	TRBV7-9	TRBD1	TRBJ1-2	TGTGCCAGCAGCTTCGAAACAGGGGTCGCCTATGGCTACACCTTC	CASSFETGVAYGYTF
once	TRBV5-6	NA	TRBJ2-5	TGTGCCAGCAGCTTGGCCCTGGGAGGCAAGCAGTACTTC	CASSLALGGKQYF
few	TRBV29-1	NA	TRBJ2-1	TGCAGCGTTACCAACTTTCAGGGCCCCTCCTACAATGAGCAGTTCTTC	CSVTNFQGPSYNEQFF
few	TRBV6-6	NA	TRBJ2-5	TGTGCCAGCAGACACACCCGGGAGACCCAGTACTTC	CASRHTRETQYF